The clone carrying this T cell receptor beta chain was detected only a few times. The antigen remains undetermined. This entry is derived from a study of vaccination and CD4 T cells after COVID-19. Study context: Ranging from 14 to 241, the interval between dose two and post-vaccine sampling had a median of roughly 2.5 months.

With the Oncomine TCR Beta short-read assay, DNA from cultured CD4+ T cells was sequenced. Once CD4+ T cells had been cultured, genomic DNA was extracted from them. TCRdb re-called the PCR reads with MiXCR, one entry per CDR3 protein. The repertoire has some 19,000 distinct CDR3 sequences, 43% of them found once; the top ten carry under 15%. The treatment was: approximately nine-day PBMC culture with coronavirus spike peptide pools or control peptides (ViraFEST assay). Expanded clonotypes were found by TCR sequencing after peptide-pool stimulation (ViraFEST). Each well received two million PBMCs, cultured with roughly 9.4 IU/ml IL-2 and about 11 ug/ml peptide pools. The CDR3 covers 13 residues. Looked up from germline, CDR1 is ENHRY and CDR2 is SYGVKD.

The specimen was CD4+ T cells from blood, cultured in vitro. The clonotype was recovered from a human donor who had recovered from COVID-19. This chain links TRBV10-3 with TRBJ2-1, with D perhaps given as TRBD1 or TRBD2 (5 bases each). The DNA matches TRBJ2-7 better at its end, which makes the J call doubtful. CDR3 sequence reads: CAIRGDAAYEQYF. The CDR3 nucleotides read TGTGCCATCAGAGGGGACGCAGCCTACGAGCAGTACTTC.